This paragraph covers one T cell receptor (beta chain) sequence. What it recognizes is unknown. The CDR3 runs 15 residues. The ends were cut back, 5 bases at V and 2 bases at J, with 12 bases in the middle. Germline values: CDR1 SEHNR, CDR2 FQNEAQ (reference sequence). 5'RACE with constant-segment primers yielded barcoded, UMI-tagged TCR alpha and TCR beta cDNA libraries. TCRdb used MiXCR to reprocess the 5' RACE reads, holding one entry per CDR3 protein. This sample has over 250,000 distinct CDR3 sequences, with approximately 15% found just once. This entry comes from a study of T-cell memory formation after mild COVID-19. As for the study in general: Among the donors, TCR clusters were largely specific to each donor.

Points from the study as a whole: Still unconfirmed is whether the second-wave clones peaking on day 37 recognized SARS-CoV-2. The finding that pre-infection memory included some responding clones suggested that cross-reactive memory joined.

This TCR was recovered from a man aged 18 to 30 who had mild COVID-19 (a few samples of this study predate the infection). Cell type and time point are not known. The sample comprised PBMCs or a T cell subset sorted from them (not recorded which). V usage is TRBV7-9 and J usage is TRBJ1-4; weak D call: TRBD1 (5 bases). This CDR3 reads CASSHSRGTNEKLFF. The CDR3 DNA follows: TGTGCCAGCAGCCACAGTCGGGGGACTAATGAAAAACTGTTTTTT.